These 9 T cell receptor beta chains were sequenced from one sample in a study of shared clonotypes between healthy human individuals. Naive CD8 cells, CD45RO-negative and positively selected for CCR7, excluded terminally differentiated effector memory CD45RA+ cells. TCRdb's table, derived via immunoSEQ multiplex PCR, lists solely in-frame clones and lacks some. The table shows some 2.1 million clones, with about 93% occurring only once. Sequences were obtained from naive CD8+ T cells from PBMCs. These receptors were taken from a man aged 18 to 30 in good health. Some clones in this sample may be carry-over from other donors' samples.

The rearrangement links TRBV6-4 to TRBJ2-1; 7 bases map to TRBD1. The CDR3 has 16 residues. V lost 11 bases to trimming and J lost 8 bases; unmatched junction nucleotides: 21. The V gene's germline CDR1 is MRHNA and CDR2 SNTAGT. This CDR3 reads CAGRQGTCPRKHEQFF. The CDR3 region has the DNA TGTGCCGGTCGACAGGGAACGTGTCCCCGTAAACATGAGCAGTTCTTC.

The rearrangement links TRBV7-8 to TRBJ2-1; no clear D gene. Germline V lookup: CDR1 SGHVS, CDR2 FQNEAQ. The CDR3 is 13 residues long. Deletions cut 2 bases from V and 6 bases from J, with 8 bases between. The DNA of the CDR3 is TGTGCCAGCAGCTTACCAGGAATCAATGAGCAGTTCTTC. Translated: CASSLPGINEQFF. The variable domain in full, with the rest retrieved from reference TRBV7-8 and TRBJ2-1, is GAGVSQSPRYKVAKRGQDVALRCDPISGHVSLFWYQQALGQGPEFLTYFQNEAQLDKSGLPSDRFFAERPEGSVSTLKIQRTQQEDSAVYLCASSLPGINEQFFGPGTRLTVL.

The rearrangement uses TRBV2 and TRBJ2-7, with 15 bases fitting TRBD2. The CDR3 is 17 amino acids. Germline V gene sequence: CDR1 SNHLY, CDR2 FYNNEI. J gave up 6 bases and V 7 bases, and 13 bases lay outside the gene matches. The DNA of the CDR3 is TGTGCCAGCACTGTCACAGGACTAGCGGGAGGGTCCCCCGAGCAGTACTTC. As protein: CASTVTGLAGGSPEQYF.

The J gene is TRBJ1-3, the V gene TRBV7-6, with D hard to call. There are 15 residues in the CDR3. Trimming shortened V by 3 bases and J by 4 bases, and 13 bases separated the two germline ends. The germline V gene has CDR1 SGHVS and CDR2 FNYEAQ. The CDR3 sequence is CASSFGQRLGNTIYF. CDR3 nucleotides: TGTGCCAGCAGCTTTGGTCAGCGCCTCGGAAACACCATATATTTT.

This chain joins TRBV7-9 and TRBJ1-1, with D perhaps TRBD1 (6 bases). This CDR3 is 14 amino acids long. CDR1 and CDR2 from the germline V gene are SEHNR and FQNEAQ (reference sequence). With 1 base removed from V and 3 bases from J, the gap between germline ends came to 9 bases. The CDR3 nucleotides read TGTGCCAGCAGCTTAGTCGGACAGTACACTGAAGCTTTCTTT. This translates into CASSLVGQYTEAFF.

Worth noting for this clone: Within the sample, other DNA sequences also encode this same CDR3. The CDR3, as DNA: TGTGCCAGCAGCCTGGGGACAGGGTCTTACAATGAGCAGTTCTTC. The encoded protein is CASSLGTGSYNEQFF. The chain is built from TRBV13 and TRBJ2-1; the match to TRBD1 covers 9 bases. The trim removed 5 bases at V and 4 bases at J, leaving 6 bases unmatched. The CDR3 is 15 amino acids. The V gene's germline CDR1 is PRHDT and CDR2 FYEKMQ (reference sequence).

As DNA, the CDR3 is TGTGCCAGCAGTCTACAGGGGGCGCGTGCCGAGACCCAGTACTTC. Translation: CASSLQGARAETQYF. The rearrangement joins TRBV6-1 to TRBJ2-5; 9 bases are shared with TRBD1. CDR1 and CDR2 (germline): MNHNS, SASEGT. The V gene end was trimmed by 5 bases and the J gene end by 5 bases; junction bases not matched to a gene: 9. The CDR3 has 15 residues.

The table lists this clone with a count of one. The gene calls are TRBV28 and TRBJ1-5; maybe TRBD1 (5 bases). With 4 bases removed from V and 7 bases from J, the gap between germline ends came to 23 bases. The CDR3 sequence is 17 residues long. Germline loops: CDR1 MDHEN, CDR2 SYDVKM. The CDR3 loop reads CASSSTGAIGGRQPQHF. The CDR3, as DNA: TGTGCCAGCAGTTCCACCGGGGCCATAGGAGGGCGGCAGCCCCAGCATTTT.

The rearrangement links TRBV5-5 to TRBJ1-1; a weak D match, TRBD1 (5 bases). V lost 0 bases, J lost 4 bases, and 22 bases lay in between. Looked up from germline, CDR1 is SGHKS and CDR2 is YYEKEE (reference sequence). This CDR3 is built from 18 residues. CDR3: CASSLEAGPRRGPTEAFF. The CDR3 nucleotides are TGTGCCAGCAGCTTGGAGGCAGGGCCTAGAAGGGGCCCCACTGAAGCTTTCTTT.